Below are 28 T cell receptor beta chains sequenced from a single sample in a study of STAT5B mutations in CD4+ large granular lymphocyte leukemia. Sequenced by immunoSEQ multiplex PCR; TCRdb stores in-frame clones only, minus some. There are just under 35,000 clones in the sample; 55% to 80% occur only once, and 1.5% to 2% lies in the top ten. Sequencing was carried out using CD4+ T cells from blood buffy coats. The receptors stem from a human donor in good health.

This clone was counted a few times. The rearrangement uses TRBV14 and TRBJ1-4; D is unclear. The CDR3 loop spans 16 amino acids. V dropped 0 bases and J dropped 5 bases, with 13 bases sitting between them. From germline, CDR1 is SGHDN and CDR2 FVKESK. Here the CDR3 reads CASSQEDVGRNEKLFF. The CDR3 DNA follows: TGTGCCAGCAGCCAAGAAGATGTGGGGAGGAATGAAAAACTGTTTTTT.

V and J are TRBV11-2 and TRBJ2-3, with unresolved D. Germline assignment: CDR1 SGHAT and CDR2 FQNNGV. Trimming removed 1 base at V and 1 base at J, with 0 bases between. The CDR3 length is 12 residues. CDR3 amino acids: CASSLGTDTQYF. The CDR3 nucleotides read TGTGCCAGCAGCTTAGGCACAGATACGCAGTATTTT.

The V and J genes are TRBV19 and TRBJ2-3; tentatively, D is TRBD1 (5 bases). V lost 4 bases and J 2 bases, leaving 16 bases between the germline ends. Germline CDR1 reads LNHDA; CDR2 reads SQIVND (reference sequence). The length of the CDR3 is 16 residues. CDR3 loop: CASSKLGVGATDTQYF. CDR3 nucleotide sequence: TGTGCCAGTAGTAAGCTAGGGGTCGGAGCCACAGATACGCAGTATTTT. Based on the CDR3 plus reference TRBV19 and TRBJ2-3, the full variable domain is DGGITQSPKYLFRKEGQNVTLSCEQNLNHDAMYWYRQDPGQGLRLIYYSQIVNDFQKGDIAEGYSVSREKKESFPLTVTSAQKNPTAFYLCASSKLGVGATDTQYFGPGTRLTVL.

A note on this clone: This CDR3 is also generated by other DNA sequences in the sample. The chain employs TRBV15 and TRBJ2-7; 9 nucleotides align to TRBD1. Germline V gene sequence: CDR1 LNHNV, CDR2 YYDKDF (reference sequence). The CDR3 extends over 18 amino acids. Trimming cost V 5 bases and J 7 bases; bases outside gene matches: 21. CDR3 in DNA: TGTGCCACCAGCCCTCGATACTACCGGGACAGGGACATGAGAGAGCAGTACTTC. Protein product: CATSPRYYRDRDMREQYF.

This clone appeared a single time. V usage is TRBV7-9 and J usage is TRBJ1-1; D is ambiguous. Germline CDR1 is SEHNR and CDR2 is FQNEAQ (reference sequence). CDR3 length: 15 amino acids. Trimming took off 5 bases at V and 2 bases at J, with 15 bases between the two ends. For the CDR3, the DNA is TGTGCCAGCAGCGCTCAACTTTCGGTCAACACTGAAGCTTTCTTT. As protein: CASSAQLSVNTEAFF.

The chain recombines TRBV28 with TRBJ1-5; D remains ambiguous. The CDR3 is 14 residues long. V gave up 7 bases and J gave up 3 bases, with 13 bases separating them. Germline CDR1 is MDHEN and CDR2 is SYDVKM. The CDR3 sequence: CASTNVGYNQPQHF. The CDR3 DNA reads as TGTGCCAGCACCAACGTGGGCTACAATCAGCCCCAGCATTTT.

V usage is TRBV4-1 and J usage is TRBJ1-6, with D hard to call. The ends were cut back, 4 bases at V and 9 bases at J, with 13 bases in the middle. CDR1 is MGHRA, CDR2 YSYEKL, per germline. The CDR3 is 14 amino acids. The CDR3 DNA follows: TGCGCCAGCAGCCTCGGGCGTGGAGGTTCACCCCTCCACTTT. This gives the protein CASSLGRGGSPLHF.

This clone appeared a few times. The rearrangement uses TRBV5-1 and TRBJ2-7; the match to TRBD1 covers 8 bases. The trim removed 4 bases at V and 5 bases at J, leaving 8 bases unmatched. Per the germline V gene, CDR1 is SGHRS and CDR2 is YFSETQ. CDR3 length: 14 amino acids. As DNA, the CDR3 is TGCGCCAGCAGCGAGCAGGGGGCCAGGGACGAGCAGTACTTC. Its translation: CASSEQGARDEQYF.

The count of this clone is one. The gene calls are TRBV5-1 and TRBJ2-7; TRBD1 matches at 9 bases. The germline CDR1 and CDR2 sequences are SGHRS and YFSETQ. V lost 0 bases to trimming and J lost 4 bases; unmatched junction nucleotides: 5. The CDR3 length is 15 residues. As DNA, the CDR3 is TGCGCCAGCAGCTTGGCACTAGGACAGGGGTACGAGCAGTACTTC. This codes for CASSLALGQGYEQYF.

The J gene is TRBJ1-1, the V gene TRBV4-3; 8 bases are shared with TRBD1. The CDR3 has 17 residues. With 1 base clipped from V and 0 bases from J, the junction kept 7 bases outside the gene matches. Germline values: CDR1 LGHNA, CDR2 YSLEER. In DNA, the CDR3 is TGCGCCAGCAGCCAAGGACAGGGGCGGACTATGAACACTGAAGCTTTCTTT. Residues: CASSQGQGRTMNTEAFF.

The V gene is TRBV4-1, the J gene TRBJ1-2; D not resolved. The germline CDR1 and CDR2 sequences are MGHRA and YSYEKL. The CDR3 runs to 14 residues. Trimming took off 4 bases at V and 2 bases at J, with 11 bases between the two ends. In DNA form, the CDR3 reads TGCGCCAGCAGCCGACCGGACGTAAACTATGGCTACACCTTC. This gives the protein CASSRPDVNYGYTF.

This chain joins TRBV2 and TRBJ1-2; 12 bases are a match to TRBD1. CDR3 length: 14 residues. Germline CDR1 reads SNHLY; CDR2 reads FYNNEI. The ends lost 5 bases at V and 10 bases at J; junction bases unmatched: 8. CDR3 loop: CASSRPGQGAFYTF. The CDR3 DNA reads as TGTGCCAGCAGTAGACCGGGACAGGGGGCTTTCTACACCTTC.

The chain is built from TRBV4-2 and TRBJ2-3; D might be TRBD2 (7 bases). Germline CDR1 and CDR2: LGHNA and YNFKEQ. The CDR3 has 17 amino acids. V was shortened by 3 bases and J by 3 bases, with 19 bases between the two germline ends. In nucleotides, the CDR3 is TGTGCCAGCAGCCAGGACTGGGGGGGCTTAACTACAGATACGCAGTATTTT. Protein sequence: CASSQDWGGLTTDTQYF.

The genes are TRBV27 and TRBJ1-5, with a weak D call TRBD1 (6 bases). Germline CDR1 MNHEY, CDR2 SMNVEV (reference sequence). V was pared by 6 bases and J by 0 bases, with 15 bases between. The CDR3 length is 16 residues. CDR3 DNA: TGTGCCAGCAGGCAGGGGTCAGGCTATAGCAATCAGCCCCAGCATTTT. Protein: CASRQGSGYSNQPQHF.

This chain connects TRBV2 to TRBJ2-4; D remains ambiguous. CDR1 is SNHLY, CDR2 FYNNEI, per germline. The V end lost 6 bases, the J end lost 0 bases, and 9 bases lay between the germline ends. This CDR3 has 14 residues. CDR3 loop: CASRRDIAKNIQYF. The CDR3 nucleotides read TGTGCCAGCAGGCGAGATATAGCCAAAAACATTCAGTACTTC.

CDR3 region: CASSEGTAIYGYTF. The CDR3 DNA is TGTGCCAGCAGTGAGGGGACAGCTATCTATGGCTACACCTTC. The V call is TRBV2, the J call TRBJ1-2, with TRBD1 matching 7 bases. V shed 3 bases, J shed 4 bases, and the junction held 5 bases outside the gene matches. The CDR3 runs 14 residues. CDR1 SNHLY and CDR2 FYNNEI come from the germline V gene.

The chain employs TRBV7-9 and TRBJ2-3; a weak D match, TRBD1 (6 bases). V was cut by 1 base and J by 0 bases, with 11 bases left in between. The CDR3 is made up of 16 amino acids. The V gene's germline CDR1 is SEHNR and CDR2 FQNEAQ (reference sequence). The CDR3 is CASSLGAGASTDTQYF. The CDR3 DNA reads TGTGCCAGCAGCTTAGGGGCAGGGGCTAGCACAGATACGCAGTATTTT.

The J gene is TRBJ2-1, the V gene TRBV9, with D uncertain. The CDR3 covers 13 residues. V gave up 0 bases and J gave up 6 bases, with 7 bases separating them. From germline, CDR1 is SGDLS and CDR2 YYNGEE. The DNA for the CDR3 is TGTGCCAGCAGCGTAGTTGGGGTCAATGAGCAGTTCTTC. Translated, it gives CASSVVGVNEQFF.

There are a few counts of this clone. This sequence joins TRBV29-1 and TRBJ2-5; TRBD2 matches at 7 bases. After removal of 5 bases from V and 1 base from J, the junction contained 7 bases not matched to a gene. Germline V gives CDR1 SQVTM, CDR2 ANQGSEA. The CDR3 sequence is 14 residues long. The CDR3 DNA sequence: TGCAGCGTTCTACTTGGCGGGGGCCAAGAGACCCAGTACTTC. Protein: CSVLLGGGQETQYF.

In its sample, this clone was seen a few times. V gene TRBV6-4 combines with J gene TRBJ1-1; possibly TRBD1 for D (6 bases). Trimming removed 3 bases from V and 5 bases from J, with 10 bases in between. The germline CDR1 and CDR2 sequences are MRHNA and SNTAGT. This CDR3 is 13 amino acids long. In DNA form, the CDR3 reads TGTGCCAGCAGTGAATACGGACAGACTGAAGCTTTCTTT. Residues: CASSEYGQTEAFF.

The chain combines TRBV5-4 with TRBJ2-5; 8 bases are shared with TRBD2. Germline CDR1 reads SGHNT; CDR2 reads YYREEE (reference sequence). The CDR3 runs 17 residues. V trimming: 4 bases; J trimming: 2 bases; junction bases outside the gene matches: 13. This chain's CDR3 is CASSSGGRGRGQETQYF. The CDR3 DNA sequence: TGTGCCAGCAGCAGCGGGGGCCGGGGGCGAGGGCAAGAGACCCAGTACTTC.

The chain recombines TRBV27 with TRBJ2-1; 14 nucleotides line up with TRBD2. V lost 6 bases, J lost 9 bases, and 16 bases stayed unmatched. Germline loops: CDR1 MNHEY, CDR2 SMNVEV (reference sequence). This CDR3 contains 18 residues. CDR3 in amino acids: CASRGLAGDLPLRGEQFF. Written as DNA, the CDR3 is TGTGCCAGCAGGGGACTAGCGGGGGACCTACCCCTTAGGGGTGAGCAGTTCTTC.

The V gene is TRBV10-3, the J gene TRBJ2-7; D is ambiguous. The V end lost 0 bases, the J end lost 0 bases, and 6 bases lay between the germline ends. The length of the CDR3 is 14 residues. The germline CDR1 and CDR2 sequences are ENHRY and SYGVKD. CDR3 loop: CAISESGTSYEQYF. The CDR3 DNA reads TGTGCCATCAGTGAGTCTGGCACCTCCTACGAGCAGTACTTC.

The rearrangement joins TRBV7-6 to TRBJ2-5; D not resolved. In germline, CDR1 is SGHVS, CDR2 FNYEAQ. The CDR3 has 14 residues. Deletions cut 1 base from V and 1 base from J, with 7 bases between. The CDR3 DNA follows: TGTGCCAGCAGCTTAGAGGCAGTCCAAGAGACCCAGTACTTC. Protein sequence: CASSLEAVQETQYF.

The chain couples TRBV9 to TRBJ2-2; D is unclear. Germline-derived CDR1 and CDR2 are SGDLS and YYNGEE. This CDR3 spans 12 amino acids. Between the trimmed V and J ends, which lost 1 base and 6 bases, there was a span of 4 bases. CDR3 bases: TGTGCCAGCAGCGTAAAGGCCGGGGAGCTGTTTTTT. Translated, it gives CASSVKAGELFF.

V is TRBV7-9 and J is TRBJ1-1; D is unresolved. The CDR3 length is 14 residues. Germline assignment: CDR1 SEHNR and CDR2 FQNEAQ (reference sequence). The ends were cut back, 6 bases at V and 6 bases at J, with 17 bases in the middle. The CDR3 DNA follows: TGTGCCAGCAGTCACCTTTTAAGGAGGGCTGAAGCTTTCTTT. It encodes CASSHLLRRAEAFF. The entire variable domain, with the rest obtained from reference TRBV7-9 and TRBJ1-1, is as follows: DTGVSQNPRHKITKRGQNVTFRCDPISEHNRLYWYRQTLGQGPEFLTYFQNEAQLEKSRLLSDRFSAERPKGSFSTLEIQRTEQGDSAMYLCASSHLLRRAEAFFGQGTRLTVV.

The table lists this clone with a few counts. The chain combines TRBV2 with TRBJ1-5; perhaps TRBD1 as D (5 bases). The CDR3 loop spans 13 amino acids. The germline V gene has CDR1 SNHLY and CDR2 FYNNEI. The germline V and J ends were trimmed by 4 bases and 6 bases, with 10 bases remaining between them. CDR3 in DNA: TGTGCCAGCAGTGGGGGGGTAATTCAGCCCCAGCATTTT. Its protein product is CASSGGVIQPQHF.

The chain links TRBV28 to TRBJ2-7, with a weak D call TRBD1 (5 bases). The CDR3 is 17 amino acids. The V gene's germline CDR1 is MDHEN and CDR2 SYDVKM. V was cut by 1 base and J by 0 bases, with 16 bases left in between. The CDR3 protein is CASSLLPGATLSYEQYF. The DNA of the CDR3 is TGTGCCAGCAGTTTATTACCTGGGGCGACCCTCTCCTACGAGCAGTACTTC.